This T cell receptor (beta chain) is drawn from a study of cytomegalovirus exposure and HLA in healthy donors. Study results and limitations: CMV serostatus alone was available as immune exposure information. Sequencing probably produced one cluster of sequence variants that were highly shared. Later analysis revealed greater clonal expansion in HLA-associated TCR beta chains than in equally common others. Reports indicated that the classifier achieved high specificity and sensitivity in diagnosing cytomegalovirus status.

The PCR had 60 Vbeta and 13 Jbeta primers. The assay was immunoSEQ multiplex PCR, and TCRdb's table has in-frame clones only and misses some. The data show tens of thousands of clones, 72% seen once. In regard to this clone: Antigen unknown.

The source material was PBMCs. The receptor's source is a woman aged 50 to 65 in good health and CMV-seronegative.

The CDR3: CASSSNHLSGDSFYGYTF. The CDR3 DNA follows: TGCGCCAGCAGCTCGAACCATCTATCCGGGGACAGCTTCTATGGCTACACCTTC. V and J are TRBV5-1 and TRBJ1-2; 7 bases fit TRBD1. Germline CDR1 reads SGHRS; CDR2 reads YFSETQ. This CDR3 has 18 amino acids. Trimming at V came to 3 bases and at J to 4 bases, leaving 18 bases not matched to a gene.